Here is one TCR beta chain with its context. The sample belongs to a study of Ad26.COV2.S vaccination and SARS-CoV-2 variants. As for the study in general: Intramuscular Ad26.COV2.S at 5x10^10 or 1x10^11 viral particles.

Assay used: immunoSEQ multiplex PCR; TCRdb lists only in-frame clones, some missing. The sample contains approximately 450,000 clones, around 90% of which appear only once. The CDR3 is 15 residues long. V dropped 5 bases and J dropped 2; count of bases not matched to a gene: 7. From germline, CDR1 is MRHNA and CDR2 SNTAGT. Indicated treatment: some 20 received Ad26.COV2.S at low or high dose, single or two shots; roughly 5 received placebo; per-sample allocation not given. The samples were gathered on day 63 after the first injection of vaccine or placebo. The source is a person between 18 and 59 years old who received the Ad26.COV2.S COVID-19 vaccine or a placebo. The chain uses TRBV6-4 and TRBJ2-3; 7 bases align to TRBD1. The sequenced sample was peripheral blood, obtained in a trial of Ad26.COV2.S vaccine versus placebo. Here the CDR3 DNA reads TGTGCCAGCAGTTCCGGGACAGCCAACACAGATACGCAGTATTTT. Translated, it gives CASSSGTANTDTQYF.